The entry that follows covers one T cell receptor beta chain sequence. This CDR3 is built from 14 residues. CDR1 and CDR2 from the germline V gene are SGHRS and YFSETQ. V was clipped by 5 bases and J by 6 bases, with 17 bases between them. This specimen belongs to a study of blood T cell repertoires in COVID-19. Turning to the study itself: Material from acute and convalescent COVID-19 was sourced from the United States, Italy and Spain. Sample material is recorded as cDNA or gDNA derived from T cells, B-cell-depleted T cells, or PBMCs.

As handled by the study authors: Amplification with reference gene primers provided the estimates of nucleated cell counts. Method: immunoSEQ multiplex PCR; TCRdb's copy keeps in-frame clones and lacks some. Clonal size and the V and J genes are those of that table, whereas D and trimming came from the DNA. This repertoire shows roughly 250,000 clones, over 80% found once; its top ten account for roughly 3.9%. The chain uses TRBV5-1 and TRBJ1-2; D is possibly TRBD1 (5 bases). The sequence came from a woman in her 40s with acute or convalescent COVID-19. The sequencing sample was made of peripheral blood. CDR3 in DNA: TGCGCCAGCAGTTTGAGGGGCGAATTGGATGGCTACACCTTC. It is translated as CASSLRGELDGYTF. The full variable domain, with the rest looked up from reference TRBV5-1 and TRBJ1-2, is KAGVTQTPRYLIKTRGQQVTLSCSPISGHRSVSWYQQTPGQGLQFLFEYFSETQRNKGNFPGRFSGRQFSNSRSEMNVSTLELGDSALYLCASSLRGELDGYTFGSGTRLTVV.